A selection of T cell receptor beta chains follows, all from one sample in a study of blood T cell repertoires in COVID-19. Sequencing used immunoSEQ multiplex PCR; TCRdb keeps in-frame clones, though not all of them. Seen here are 300,000 to 400,000 clones, about nine tenths observed once, and the top ten hold 5.2%. Sequencing was carried out using PBMCs or T cells enriched from blood (not recorded which). All receptors come from a man between 60 and 70 years old who had recovered from COVID-19. The CDR3 runs from the conserved cysteine through the conserved F or W. The D gene is left open where the match is weak. The size entry is marked missing in some rows and otherwise reads once, few, many or a size class.

V: TRBV29-1
length: 13
size: NA
J: TRBJ2-1
D: TRBD2
DNA: TGCAGCGTGGGGGGACTAGCGGGAAATGAGCAGTTCTTC
CDR3: CSVGGLAGNEQFF

V: TRBV11-1
length: 15
size: NA
J: TRBJ2-5
D: NA
DNA: TGTGCCAGCAGCTTAGCATGGAACAGGGAAGAGACCCAGTACTTC
CDR3: CASSLAWNREETQYF

V: TRBV6-4
length: 12
size: NA
J: TRBJ1-1
D: TRBD1
DNA: TGTGCCAGCAGCGGACAGGGGAAAGGAGCTTTCTTT
CDR3: CASSGQGKGAFF

V: TRBV7-3
length: 14
size: NA
J: TRBJ1-5
D: NA
DNA: TGTGCCAGCAGCATGGGGGACACCAATCAGCCCCAGCATTTT
CDR3: CASSMGDTNQPQHF

V: TRBV5-4
length: 12
size: NA
J: TRBJ1-4
D: NA
DNA: TGTGCCACGGGACTGCCCAATGAAAAACTGTTTTTT
CDR3: CATGLPNEKLFF

V: TRBV19
length: 14
size: once
J: TRBJ1-1
D: NA
DNA: TGTGCCAGCGGAGGTAGGGAGATGAACACTGAAGCTTTCTTT
CDR3: CASGGREMNTEAFF

V: TRBV27
length: 17
size: NA
J: TRBJ2-7
D: TRBD2
DNA: TGTGCCAGCAGTTTTCAGGCTAGCGGGAGCTGGGCCTACGAGCAGTACTTC
CDR3: CASSFQASGSWAYEQYF

V: TRBV19
length: 15
size: NA
J: TRBJ1-5
D: TRBD1
DNA: TGTGCCAGTAGTGTCGTACAGGGGGTCAATCAGCCCCAGCATTTT
CDR3: CASSVVQGVNQPQHF

V: TRBV12-2
length: 17
size: NA
J: TRBJ1-5
D: NA
DNA: TGTGCAAGTCGCTTAGTAGGGCGGGAGATCATCAATCAGCCCCAGCATTTT
CDR3: CASRLVGREIINQPQHF

V: TRBV5-1
length: 14
size: NA
J: TRBJ2-1
D: TRBD2
DNA: TGCGCCAGCAGCTTGGTTCTTAGCGGGAATGAGCAGTTCTTC
CDR3: CASSLVLSGNEQFF

V: TRBV24-1
length: 16
size: NA
J: TRBJ2-7
D: TRBD1
DNA: TGTGCCACCAGTGATCGAGACAGGGGGAAGGGCGGCGAGCAGTACTTC
CDR3: CATSDRDRGKGGEQYF

V: TRBV4-1
length: 17
size: NA
J: TRBJ2-7
D: TRBD2
DNA: TGCGCCAGCAGCCAAGACGGTTCTAGCGGGAGCTCCTACGAGCAGTACTTC
CDR3: CASSQDGSSGSSYEQYF